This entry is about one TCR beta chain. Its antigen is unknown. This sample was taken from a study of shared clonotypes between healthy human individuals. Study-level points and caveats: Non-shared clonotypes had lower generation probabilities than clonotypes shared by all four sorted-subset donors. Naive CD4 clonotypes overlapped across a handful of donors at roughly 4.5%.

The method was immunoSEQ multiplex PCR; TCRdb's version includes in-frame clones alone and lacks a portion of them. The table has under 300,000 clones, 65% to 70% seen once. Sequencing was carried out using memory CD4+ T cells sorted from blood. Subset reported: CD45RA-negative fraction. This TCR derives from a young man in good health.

The CDR3 region is CASIGRVAREQFF. In DNA, the CDR3 is TGTGCCAGCATTGGCAGGGTAGCTAGGGAGCAGTTCTTC. V and J are TRBV27 and TRBJ2-1; a possible D gene is TRBD1 (5 bases). V was trimmed by 7 bases and J by 10 bases, leaving 17 bases between them. Per the germline V gene, CDR1 is MNHEY and CDR2 is SMNVEV (reference sequence). The CDR3 has 13 residues.